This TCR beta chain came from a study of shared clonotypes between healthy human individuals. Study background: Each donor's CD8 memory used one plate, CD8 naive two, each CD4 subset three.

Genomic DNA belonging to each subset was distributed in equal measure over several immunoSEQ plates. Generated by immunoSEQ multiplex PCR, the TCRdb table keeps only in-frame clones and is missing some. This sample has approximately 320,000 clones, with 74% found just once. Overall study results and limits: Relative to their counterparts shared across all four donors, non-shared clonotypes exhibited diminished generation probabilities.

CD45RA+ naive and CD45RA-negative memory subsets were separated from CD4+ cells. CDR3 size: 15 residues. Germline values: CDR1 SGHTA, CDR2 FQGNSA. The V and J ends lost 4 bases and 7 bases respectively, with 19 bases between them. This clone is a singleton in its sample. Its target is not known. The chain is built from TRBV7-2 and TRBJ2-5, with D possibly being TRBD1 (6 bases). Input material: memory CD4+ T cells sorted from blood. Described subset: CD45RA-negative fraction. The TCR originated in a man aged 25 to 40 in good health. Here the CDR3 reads CASSSAGTTIGTQYF. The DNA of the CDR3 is TGTGCCAGCAGCTCCGCCGGGACAACGATAGGGACCCAGTACTTC.